These T cell receptor beta chains were read from a single sample in a study of human T cells and chemical hapten exposure. Via MiXCR, TCRdb re-called the RACE reads, giving one row per CDR3 protein. Of tens of thousands of distinct CDR3 sequences in the sample, 9.3% were seen once. The input for sequencing was whole blood, taken in connection with sensitization to the hapten diphenylcyclopropenone (DPC). The source of these receptors is a woman in her forties or fifties with alopecia areata. Some clones in this sample may be carry-over from other donors' samples. Each CDR3 is given with its conserved first and last residue. Each record gives: J gene, V gene, D gene, clone size, CDR3 protein, CDR3 DNA. The D gene is left open where the match is weak. Part of the rows lack a size; the others show once, few, many or a class for expanded clones.

j_gene: TRBJ1-1
v_gene: TRBV7-8
d_gene: -
abundance: -
CDR3aa: CASSPGQGGTEAFF
CDR3nt: TGTGCCAGCAGCCCGGGGCAGGGTGGGACTGAAGCTTTCTTT

j_gene: TRBJ2-1
v_gene: TRBV30
d_gene: TRBD2
abundance: few
CDR3aa: CAWSEGTSGHNEQFF
CDR3nt: TGTGCCTGGAGCGAAGGGACTAGCGGACACAATGAGCAGTTCTTC

j_gene: TRBJ2-1
v_gene: TRBV7-6
d_gene: TRBD1
abundance: -
CDR3aa: CASSLPRDRGLDNEQFF
CDR3nt: TGTGCCAGCAGCCTACCCCGGGACAGGGGGCTCGACAATGAGCAGTTCTTC

j_gene: TRBJ2-7
v_gene: TRBV6-5
d_gene: -
abundance: many
CDR3aa: CASIGTYEQYF
CDR3nt: TGTGCCAGCATCGGAACCTACGAGCAGTACTTC

j_gene: TRBJ1-2
v_gene: TRBV7-9
d_gene: TRBD1
abundance: many
CDR3aa: CASSNTGDYGYTF
CDR3nt: TGTGCCAGCAGCAACACAGGGGACTATGGCTACACCTTC

j_gene: TRBJ2-3
v_gene: TRBV27
d_gene: TRBD2
abundance: few
CDR3aa: CASSPYGTSGSPRTDTQYF
CDR3nt: TGTGCCAGCAGTCCATACGGGACTAGCGGGAGCCCCCGCACAGATACGCAGTATTTT

j_gene: TRBJ1-1
v_gene: TRBV29-1
d_gene: -
abundance: many
CDR3aa: CSVEAQVNTEAFF
CDR3nt: TGCAGCGTTGAAGCCCAGGTGAACACTGAAGCTTTCTTT

j_gene: TRBJ2-2
v_gene: TRBV5-4
d_gene: -
abundance: many
CDR3aa: CASSGEGGANTGELFF
CDR3nt: TGTGCCAGCAGCGGCGAAGGAGGAGCCAACACCGGGGAGCTGTTTTTT

j_gene: TRBJ2-3
v_gene: TRBV28
d_gene: TRBD2
abundance: -
CDR3aa: CASRNTGLAGGPSADTQYF
CDR3nt: TGTGCCAGCAGAAACACGGGACTAGCGGGAGGGCCTAGTGCAGATACGCAGTATTTT

j_gene: TRBJ1-5
v_gene: TRBV2
d_gene: TRBD1
abundance: few
CDR3aa: CASSRSPGQGDQPQHF
CDR3nt: TGTGCCAGCAGCCGTTCTCCGGGACAGGGTGATCAGCCCCAGCATTTT